A selection of T cell receptor beta chains follows, all from one sample in a study of cytomegalovirus exposure and HLA in healthy donors. Profiling relied on immunoSEQ multiplex PCR, and the TCRdb table lists in-frame clones only, not all of them. This table has around 170,000 clones, 82% appearing once. Sequenced input: PBMCs. These receptors originate from a woman aged 18-29 years in good health and CMV-seronegative. Each CDR3 is given with its conserved first and last residue. Fields, in order: clone size, V gene, D gene, J gene, CDR3 length, CDR3 DNA, CDR3 protein. A D gene is named only where the DNA matches it firmly. The size of a clone is reported for some rows only, either as once, few or many, or as a class for expanded clones.

size: .
V: TRBV28
D: TRBD2
J: TRBJ2-7
length: 14
DNA: TGTGCCACCCGACTCCCTAGGGGACTAGCGGGTCTGCACTTC
CDR3: CATRLPRGLAGLHF

size: .
V: TRBV6-6
D: TRBD2
J: TRBJ2-1
length: 15
DNA: TGTGCCAGCAGTTACGCGGGGGTCCGCTACAATGAGCAGTTCTTC
CDR3: CASSYAGVRYNEQFF

size: few
V: TRBV7-6
D: TRBD1
J: TRBJ1-3
length: 15
DNA: TGTGCCAGCAGTCCGACAGGGCTCTTTGGAAACACCATATATTTT
CDR3: CASSPTGLFGNTIYF

size: .
V: TRBV5-6
D: TRBD2
J: TRBJ2-2
length: 15
DNA: TGTGCCAGCAGCCCACTAGCGGGGACGGGCGGGGAGCTGTTTTTT
CDR3: CASSPLAGTGGELFF

size: .
V: TRBV6-6
D: .
J: TRBJ1-5
length: 14
DNA: TGTGCCAGCACCCGGGAGGGGCCGGGGCAGCCCCAGCATTTT
CDR3: CASTREGPGQPQHF

size: .
V: TRBV19
D: TRBD2
J: TRBJ2-1
length: 17
DNA: TGTGCCAGTAGTATTGCGACTAGCGAAATGAGGATATATGAGCAGTTCTTC
CDR3: CASSIATSEMRIYEQFF

size: .
V: TRBV6-1
D: .
J: TRBJ2-2
length: 14
DNA: TGTGCCAGCAATCCACTCCCGAACACCGGGGAGCTGTTTTTT
CDR3: CASNPLPNTGELFF

size: few
V: TRBV7-6
D: .
J: TRBJ2-7
length: 14
DNA: TGTGCCAGCAGCTCCTTTCCAGGGGCACAGGAGCAGTACTTC
CDR3: CASSSFPGAQEQYF

size: .
V: TRBV5-1
D: TRBD2
J: TRBJ2-3
length: 16
DNA: TGCGCCAGCAGCTTGGTCAGCGGGAGTCACACAGATACGCAGTATTTT
CDR3: CASSLVSGSHTDTQYF

size: .
V: TRBV5-6
D: .
J: TRBJ1-2
length: 17
DNA: TGTGCCAGCAGCTTGCCCCAGGGCAGGGCTGGCACTTATGGCTACACCTTC
CDR3: CASSLPQGRAGTYGYTF

size: .
V: TRBV6-5
D: .
J: TRBJ2-3
length: 13
DNA: TGTGCCAGCAGTTGGGCGAGAGCAGATACGCAGTATTTT
CDR3: CASSWARADTQYF

size: .
V: TRBV28
D: TRBD1
J: TRBJ1-2
length: 16
DNA: TGTGCCAGCACCCAAGGGGGGACAGCCGCGGGACATGGCTACACCTTC
CDR3: CASTQGGTAAGHGYTF

size: .
V: TRBV7-2
D: .
J: TRBJ1-2
length: 13
DNA: TGTGCCAGCAGTTCACAGATGAACTATGGCTACACCTTC
CDR3: CASSSQMNYGYTF

size: .
V: TRBV4-2
D: .
J: TRBJ1-4
length: 15
DNA: TGTGCCAGCAGCCCCGGGACAAACCTAAATGAAAAACTGTTTTTT
CDR3: CASSPGTNLNEKLFF

size: .
V: TRBV23-1
D: .
J: TRBJ1-5
length: 16
DNA: TGCGCCAGCAGTCAACTCGGACAAGGGGACAATCAGCCCCAGCATTTT
CDR3: CASSQLGQGDNQPQHF

size: .
V: TRBV12-5
D: TRBD1
J: TRBJ2-7
length: 13
DNA: TGTGCTAGTGGTTTGGTACAGGGGCACGAGCAGTACTTC
CDR3: CASGLVQGHEQYF

size: .
V: TRBV5-1
D: TRBD2
J: TRBJ2-5
length: 15
DNA: TGCGCCAGCAGCTTGCTAGCGGGACCCCAAGAGACCCAGTACTTC
CDR3: CASSLLAGPQETQYF

size: .
V: TRBV18
D: TRBD1
J: TRBJ1-1
length: 15
DNA: TGTGCCAGCTCACCCAGGGACAGGATGAACACTGAAGCTTTCTTT
CDR3: CASSPRDRMNTEAFF

size: .
V: TRBV9
D: .
J: TRBJ2-2
length: 16
DNA: TGTGCCAGCAGCGTAGCATGGACAGTAAACACCGGGGAGCTGTTTTTT
CDR3: CASSVAWTVNTGELFF

size: .
V: TRBV13
D: TRBD1
J: TRBJ1-6
length: 19
DNA: TGTGCCAGCAGCTTAGGACAGGGGGGGGTCAGCTCCTATAATTCACCCCTCCACTTT
CDR3: CASSLGQGGVSSYNSPLHF

size: .
V: TRBV27
D: .
J: TRBJ2-1
length: 14
DNA: TGTGCCAGCAGTTCGGGAGTCCTATCAAATGAGCAGTTCTTC
CDR3: CASSSGVLSNEQFF

size: .
V: TRBV15
D: .
J: TRBJ2-3
length: 17
DNA: TGTGCCACCAGCAGAGATTCCGGGACTCCAGGCACAGATACGCAGTATTTT
CDR3: CATSRDSGTPGTDTQYF

size: .
V: TRBV18
D: TRBD1
J: TRBJ2-1
length: 14
DNA: TGTGCCAGCTCACGCGGGACAGGTGACAATGAGCAGTTCTTC
CDR3: CASSRGTGDNEQFF

size: .
V: TRBV7-9
D: .
J: TRBJ1-1
length: 14
DNA: TGTGCCAGCAGCTTAGGACTACAGGGAACTGAAGCTTTCTTT
CDR3: CASSLGLQGTEAFF

size: .
V: TRBV2
D: TRBD1
J: TRBJ2-3
length: 15
DNA: TGTGCCAGCAGCGCCTGGACAGGGAGGACAGATACGCAGTATTTT
CDR3: CASSAWTGRTDTQYF

size: .
V: TRBV28
D: .
J: TRBJ2-3
length: 13
DNA: TGTGCCAGCAGTTTTTTCCCGACAGATACGCAGTATTTT
CDR3: CASSFFPTDTQYF

size: .
V: TRBV27
D: .
J: TRBJ1-5
length: 14
DNA: TGTGCCAGCAGTTTTTCCGGGGGAAATCAGCCCCAGCATTTT
CDR3: CASSFSGGNQPQHF

size: .
V: TRBV7-6
D: .
J: TRBJ2-6
length: 13
DNA: TGTGCCACCGGTGGGCCGGGGGCCAACGTCCTGACTTTC
CDR3: CATGGPGANVLTF

size: .
V: TRBV5-1
D: TRBD1
J: TRBJ1-1
length: 15
DNA: TGCGCCAGCAGCTCAGGACAGGGGGCCGTCGCTGAAGCTTTCTTT
CDR3: CASSSGQGAVAEAFF

size: few
V: TRBV19
D: TRBD1
J: TRBJ1-6
length: 14
DNA: TGTGCCAGTAGTATAGACAGGGGGAATTCACCCCTCCACTTT
CDR3: CASSIDRGNSPLHF

size: .
V: TRBV5-3
D: TRBD1
J: TRBJ2-2
length: 15
DNA: TGTGCCAGAAGCATCGGGACAGCCGAAACCGGGGAGCTGTTTTTT
CDR3: CARSIGTAETGELFF

size: .
V: TRBV5-6
D: .
J: TRBJ1-2
length: 16
DNA: TGTGCCAGCAGCTCACCTCTCACAGGGTCTGGGTATGGCTACACCTTC
CDR3: CASSSPLTGSGYGYTF

size: .
V: TRBV5-6
D: .
J: TRBJ2-6
length: 15
DNA: TGTGCCAGCAGCTTGGGTAGCGCGGGGGCCAACGTCCTGACTTTC
CDR3: CASSLGSAGANVLTF

size: .
V: TRBV5-8
D: .
J: TRBJ1-1
length: 15
DNA: TGTGCCAGCAGCTTCCAACCGGGACTAAACACTGAAGCTTTCTTT
CDR3: CASSFQPGLNTEAFF

size: few
V: TRBV18
D: TRBD1
J: TRBJ1-3
length: 18
DNA: TGTGCCAGCTCACCAAGTCGTGCGGTAACAGGGGGCCGAAACACCATATATTTT
CDR3: CASSPSRAVTGGRNTIYF

size: .
V: TRBV15
D: .
J: TRBJ1-5
length: 15
DNA: TGTGCCACCAGTTCTACAGAGTATAGCAATCAGCCCCAGCATTTT
CDR3: CATSSTEYSNQPQHF

size: once
V: TRBV7-9
D: .
J: TRBJ2-6
length: 17
DNA: TGTGCCAGCAGCCTACCGACAGCGAACTCTGGGGCCAACGTCCTGACTTTC
CDR3: CASSLPTANSGANVLTF

size: .
V: TRBV6-5
D: .
J: TRBJ1-3
length: 15
DNA: TGTGCCAGCAGCTCGACAGGTAGCTCTGGAAACACCATATATTTT
CDR3: CASSSTGSSGNTIYF

size: few
V: TRBV11-2
D: TRBD2
J: TRBJ2-7
length: 14
DNA: TGTGCCAGCACCCCGGGGGGGAATTCCTACGAGCAGTACTTC
CDR3: CASTPGGNSYEQYF

size: .
V: TRBV27
D: TRBD1
J: TRBJ2-2
length: 14
DNA: TGTGCCAGCAGTACTACAGGGGCCGGCGGGGAGCTGTTTTTT
CDR3: CASSTTGAGGELFF

size: .
V: TRBV9
D: TRBD2
J: TRBJ2-7
length: 15
DNA: TGTGCCAGCAGCGCAGACACTAGCGGGAGTTACGAGCAGTACTTC
CDR3: CASSADTSGSYEQYF

size: .
V: TRBV2
D: TRBD1
J: TRBJ1-4
length: 14
DNA: TGTGCCAGCACCACAGGGGGCAGCCCAGAAAAACTGTTTTTT
CDR3: CASTTGGSPEKLFF

size: .
V: TRBV7-9
D: TRBD2
J: TRBJ2-7
length: 16
DNA: TGTGCCAGCAGCTACTCCCCGTCTAGCGGGACCTACGAGCAGTACTTC
CDR3: CASSYSPSSGTYEQYF

size: .
V: TRBV28
D: .
J: TRBJ1-2
length: 13
DNA: TGTGCCAGCAGTTTAGCAGGGGTACATGGCTACACCTTC
CDR3: CASSLAGVHGYTF

size: .
V: TRBV2
D: TRBD1
J: TRBJ1-2
length: 19
DNA: TGTGCCAGCAAGGAGACCAGCCAAAACAGGGGCTCGCGTAACTATGGCTACACCTTC
CDR3: CASKETSQNRGSRNYGYTF

size: .
V: TRBV6-5
D: .
J: TRBJ2-1
length: 14
DNA: TGTGCCAGCAACCCAGCGGGCTCCTACAATGAGCAGTTCTTC
CDR3: CASNPAGSYNEQFF

size: .
V: TRBV25-1
D: TRBD2
J: TRBJ2-1
length: 16
DNA: TGTGCCAGCAGAATAGCGGGGCCAAGCTCCTACAATGAGCAGTTCTTC
CDR3: CASRIAGPSSYNEQFF

size: once
V: TRBV27
D: .
J: TRBJ2-7
length: 16
DNA: TGTGCCAGCAGTTCCCTACAGGGCAGTCACGTCTACGAGCAGTACTTC
CDR3: CASSSLQGSHVYEQYF

size: .
V: TRBV10-2
D: .
J: TRBJ2-1
length: 16
DNA: TGCGCCAGCAGTGAGGGGAGCGGAGCTACCTACAATGAGCAGTTCTTC
CDR3: CASSEGSGATYNEQFF

size: .
V: TRBV10-3
D: .
J: TRBJ2-5
length: 14
DNA: TGTGCCATCAGCACCCCGACTAGCCAAGAGACCCAGTACTTC
CDR3: CAISTPTSQETQYF

size: .
V: TRBV20-1
D: .
J: TRBJ1-1
length: 11
DNA: TGCAGTGCGACGGGACAAATTGAAGCTTTCTTT
CDR3: CSATGQIEAFF

size: .
V: TRBV7-9
D: .
J: TRBJ1-5
length: 17
DNA: TGTGCCAGCAGCTTAGTCTGGGAAGGGGTTGGCAATCAGCCCCAGCATTTT
CDR3: CASSLVWEGVGNQPQHF